This T cell receptor (beta chain) came from a study of T cell responses to AZD1222 COVID-19 vaccine. Assay used: immunoSEQ multiplex PCR; TCRdb lists only in-frame clones, some missing. This sample has about 96,000 clones; almost 90% occur once, and the top ten carry roughly 25%. The CDR3 is 14 residues long. Trimming took off 4 bases at V and 5 bases at J, with 14 bases between the two ends. Germline CDR1 MNHEY, CDR2 SVGEGT. Of note for this clone: The antigen remains unidentified.

Whole-study results and caveats: Donors were mostly white British, more females; clonal diversity possibly underestimated.

The chain uses TRBV6-2 or TRBV6-3 and TRBJ2-5; D might be TRBD1 (5 bases). This sequence originates from an adult in good health. The source was peripheral blood, collected on day 0 of AZD1222 vaccination. The CDR3 nucleotides read TGTGCCAGCAGTTCATCCCCAGGGATGGAGACCCAGTACTTC. Translating gives CASSSSPGMETQYF.